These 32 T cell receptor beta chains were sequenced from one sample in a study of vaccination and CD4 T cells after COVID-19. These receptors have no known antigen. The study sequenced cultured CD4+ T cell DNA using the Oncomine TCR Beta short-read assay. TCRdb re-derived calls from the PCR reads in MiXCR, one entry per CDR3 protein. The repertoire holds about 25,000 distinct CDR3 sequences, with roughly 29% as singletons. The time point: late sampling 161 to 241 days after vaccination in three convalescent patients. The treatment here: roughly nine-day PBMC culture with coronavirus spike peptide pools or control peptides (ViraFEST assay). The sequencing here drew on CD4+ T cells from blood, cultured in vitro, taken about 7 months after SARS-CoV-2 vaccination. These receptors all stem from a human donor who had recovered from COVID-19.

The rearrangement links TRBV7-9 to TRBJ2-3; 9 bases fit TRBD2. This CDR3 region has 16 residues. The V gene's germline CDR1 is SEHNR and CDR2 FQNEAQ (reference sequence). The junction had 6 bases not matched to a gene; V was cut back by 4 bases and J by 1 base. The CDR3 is CASSSGLAIGTDTQYF. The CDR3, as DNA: TGTGCCAGCAGCTCCGGACTAGCGATAGGCACAGATACGCAGTATTTT.

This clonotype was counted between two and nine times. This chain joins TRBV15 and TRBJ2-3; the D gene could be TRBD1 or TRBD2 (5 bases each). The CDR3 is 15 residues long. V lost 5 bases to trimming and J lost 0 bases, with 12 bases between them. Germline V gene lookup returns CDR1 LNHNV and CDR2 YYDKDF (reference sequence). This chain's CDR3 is CATSPRDGSTDTQYF. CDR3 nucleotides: TGTGCCACCAGCCCCCGGGACGGAAGCACAGATACGCAGTATTTT. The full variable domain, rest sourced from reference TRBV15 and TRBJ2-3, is DAMVIQNPRYQVTQFGKPVTLSCSQTLNHNVMYWYQQKSSQAPKLLFHYYDKDFNNEADTPDNFQSRRPNTSFCFLDIRSPGLGDTAMYLCATSPRDGSTDTQYFGPGTRLTVL.

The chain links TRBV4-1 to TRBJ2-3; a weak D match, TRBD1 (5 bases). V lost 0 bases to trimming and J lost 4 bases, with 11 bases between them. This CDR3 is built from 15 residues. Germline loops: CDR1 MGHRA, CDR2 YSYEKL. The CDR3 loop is CASSQDEQGPDTQYF. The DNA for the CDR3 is TGCGCCAGCAGCCAAGATGAGCAGGGCCCAGATACGCAGTATTTT.

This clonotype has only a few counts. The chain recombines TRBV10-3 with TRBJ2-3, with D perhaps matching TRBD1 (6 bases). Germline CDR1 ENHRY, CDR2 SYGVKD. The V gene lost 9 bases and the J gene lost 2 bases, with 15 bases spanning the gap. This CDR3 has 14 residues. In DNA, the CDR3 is TGTGCCATAGAACCGGGACAAGACACAGATACGCAGTATTTT. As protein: CAIEPGQDTDTQYF.

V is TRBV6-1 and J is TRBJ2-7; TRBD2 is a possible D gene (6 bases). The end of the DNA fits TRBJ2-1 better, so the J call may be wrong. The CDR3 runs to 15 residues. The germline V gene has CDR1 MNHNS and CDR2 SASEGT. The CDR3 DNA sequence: TGTGCCAGCACCAAGACGTACGGGGGAGGTAATGAGCAGTTCTTC. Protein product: CASTKTYGGGNEQFF.

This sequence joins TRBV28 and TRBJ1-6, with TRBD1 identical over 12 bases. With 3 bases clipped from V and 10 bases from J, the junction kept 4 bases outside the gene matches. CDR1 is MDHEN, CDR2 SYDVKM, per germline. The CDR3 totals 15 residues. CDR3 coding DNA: TGTGCCAGCAGTTTGCCGGGGACAGGGGGCTCACCCCTCCACTTT. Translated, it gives CASSLPGTGGSPLHF. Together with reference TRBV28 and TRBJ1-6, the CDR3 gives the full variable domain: DVKVTQSSRYLVKRTGEKVFLECVQDMDHENMFWYRQDPGLGLRLIYFSYDVKMKEKGDIPEGYSVSREKKERFSLILESASTNQTSMYLCASSLPGTGGSPLHFGNGTRLTVT.

CDR3: CASSLGQGLGNSPLHF. The CDR3 DNA is TGTGCCAGCAGCTTAGGGCAGGGCCTTGGTAATTCACCCCTCCACTTT. This chain connects TRBV7-9 to TRBJ1-6, with TRBD1 as a possible D gene (5 bases). Germline CDR1 and CDR2: SEHNR and FQNEAQ (reference sequence). The CDR3 consists of 16 residues. V was clipped by 1 base and J by 6 bases, with 13 bases between them. Combining the CDR3 with reference TRBV7-9 and TRBJ1-6 gives the whole variable domain DTGVSQNPRHKITKRGQNVTFRCDPISEHNRLYWYRQTLGQGPEFLTYFQNEAQLEKSRLLSDRFSAERPKGSFSTLEIQRTEQGDSAMYLCASSLGQGLGNSPLHFGNGTRLTVT.

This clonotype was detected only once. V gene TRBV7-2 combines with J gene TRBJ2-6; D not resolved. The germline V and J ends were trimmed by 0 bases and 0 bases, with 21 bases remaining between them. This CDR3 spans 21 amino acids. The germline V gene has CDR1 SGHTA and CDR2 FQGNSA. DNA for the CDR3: TGTGCCAGCAGCTTAGCGACGGCAGGCTATTCCCGAAGCTCTGGGGCCAACGTCCTGACTTTC. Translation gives CASSLATAGYSRSSGANVLTF.

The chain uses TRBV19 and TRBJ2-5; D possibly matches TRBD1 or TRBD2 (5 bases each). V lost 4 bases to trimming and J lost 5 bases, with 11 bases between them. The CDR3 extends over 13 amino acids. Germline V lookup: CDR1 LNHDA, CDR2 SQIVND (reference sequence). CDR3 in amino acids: CASSNKGSETQYF. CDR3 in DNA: TGTGCCAGTAGTAACAAGGGGAGCGAGACCCAGTACTTC.

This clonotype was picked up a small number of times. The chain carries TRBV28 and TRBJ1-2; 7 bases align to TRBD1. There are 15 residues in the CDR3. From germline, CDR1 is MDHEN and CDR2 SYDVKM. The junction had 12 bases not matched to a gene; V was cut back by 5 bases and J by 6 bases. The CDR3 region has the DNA TGTGCCAGCAGTCCGACAGGGAAGGGTACGGATGGCTACACCTTC. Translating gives CASSPTGKGTDGYTF.

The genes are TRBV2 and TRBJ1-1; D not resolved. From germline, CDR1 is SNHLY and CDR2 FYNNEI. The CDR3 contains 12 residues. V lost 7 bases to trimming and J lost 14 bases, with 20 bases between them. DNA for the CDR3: TGTGCCAGCAACCGGCCCAAAACCCCATTGTTCTTT. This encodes CASNRPKTPLFF.

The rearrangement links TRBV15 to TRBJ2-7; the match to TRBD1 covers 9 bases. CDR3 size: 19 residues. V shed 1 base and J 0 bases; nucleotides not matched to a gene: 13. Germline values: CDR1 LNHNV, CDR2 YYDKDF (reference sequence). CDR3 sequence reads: CATSRGQGVWSVNSYEQYF. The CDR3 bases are TGTGCCACCAGCAGAGGACAGGGGGTATGGTCTGTGAACTCCTACGAGCAGTACTTC.

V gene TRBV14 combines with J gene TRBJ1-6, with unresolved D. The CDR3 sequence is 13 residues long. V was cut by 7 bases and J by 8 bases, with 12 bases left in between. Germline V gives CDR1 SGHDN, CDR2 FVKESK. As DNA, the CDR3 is TGTGCCAGCACCCCCCTTACGGATTCACCCCTCCACTTT. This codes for CASTPLTDSPLHF.

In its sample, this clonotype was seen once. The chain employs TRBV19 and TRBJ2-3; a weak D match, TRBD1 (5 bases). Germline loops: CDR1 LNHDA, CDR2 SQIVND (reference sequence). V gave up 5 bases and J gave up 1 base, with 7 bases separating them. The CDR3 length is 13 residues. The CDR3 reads CASSVQGTDTQYF. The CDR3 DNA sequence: TGTGCCAGTAGTGTACAGGGCACAGATACGCAGTATTTT.

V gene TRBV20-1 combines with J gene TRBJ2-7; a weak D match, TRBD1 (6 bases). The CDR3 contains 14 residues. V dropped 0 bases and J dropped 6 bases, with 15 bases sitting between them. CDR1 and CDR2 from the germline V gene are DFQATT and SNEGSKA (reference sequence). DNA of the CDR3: TGCAGTGCTAGAGATTACAGGGAGTCGTTCGAGCAGTACTTC. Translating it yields CSARDYRESFEQYF.

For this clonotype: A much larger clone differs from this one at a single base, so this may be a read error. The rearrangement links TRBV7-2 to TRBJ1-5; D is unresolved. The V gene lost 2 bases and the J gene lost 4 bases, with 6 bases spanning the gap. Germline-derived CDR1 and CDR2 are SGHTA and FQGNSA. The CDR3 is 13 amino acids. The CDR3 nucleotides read TGTGCCAGCAGCTTACGGGGTAATCAGCCCCAGCATTTT. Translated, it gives CASSLRGNQPQHF. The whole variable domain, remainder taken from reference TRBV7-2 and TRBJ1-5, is GAGVSQSPSNKVTEKGKDVELRCDPISGHTALYWYRQSLGQGLEFLIYFQGNSAPDKSGLPSDRFSAERTGGSVSTLTIQRTQQEDSAVYLCASSLRGNQPQHFGDGTRLSIL.

The DNA for the CDR3 is TGTGCCAGCAGCCTAAGCGGGAGCACAGATACGCAGTATTTT. Amino acids: CASSLSGSTDTQYF. The chain recombines TRBV7-6 with TRBJ2-3; TRBD2 is a possible D gene (6 bases). The V gene's germline CDR1 is SGHVS and CDR2 FNYEAQ. Between the trimmed V and J ends, which lost 5 bases and 0 bases, there was a span of 9 bases. The CDR3 is made up of 14 amino acids.

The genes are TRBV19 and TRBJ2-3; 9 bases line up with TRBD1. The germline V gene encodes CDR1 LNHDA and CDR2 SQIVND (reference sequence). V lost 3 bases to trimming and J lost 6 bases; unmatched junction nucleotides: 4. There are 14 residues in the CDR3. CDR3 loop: CASSIDRGSDTQYF. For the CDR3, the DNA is TGTGCCAGTAGTATCGACAGGGGGTCGGATACGCAGTATTTT.

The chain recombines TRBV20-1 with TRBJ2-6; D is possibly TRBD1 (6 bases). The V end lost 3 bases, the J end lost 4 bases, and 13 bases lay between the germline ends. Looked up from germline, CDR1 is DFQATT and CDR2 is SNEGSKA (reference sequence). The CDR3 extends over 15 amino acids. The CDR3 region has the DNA TGCAGTGCTAGTTTGGGGGCGTCCGGGGCCAACGTCCTGACTTTC. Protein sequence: CSASLGASGANVLTF.

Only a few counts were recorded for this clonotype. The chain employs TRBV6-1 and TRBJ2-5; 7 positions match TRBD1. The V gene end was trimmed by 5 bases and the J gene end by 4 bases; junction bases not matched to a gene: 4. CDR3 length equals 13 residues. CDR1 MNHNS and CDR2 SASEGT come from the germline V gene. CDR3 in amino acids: CASSLQGTETQYF. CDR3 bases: TGTGCCAGCAGTCTACAGGGGACAGAGACCCAGTACTTC.

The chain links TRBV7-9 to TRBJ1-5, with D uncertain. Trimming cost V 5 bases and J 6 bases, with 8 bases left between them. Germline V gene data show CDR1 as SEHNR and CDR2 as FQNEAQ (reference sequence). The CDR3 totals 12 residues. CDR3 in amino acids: CASSRTGQPQHF. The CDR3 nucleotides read TGTGCCAGCAGCCGGACGGGTCAGCCCCAGCATTTT. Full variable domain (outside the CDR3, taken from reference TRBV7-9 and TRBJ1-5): DTGVSQNPRHKITKRGQNVTFRCDPISEHNRLYWYRQTLGQGPEFLTYFQNEAQLEKSRLLSDRFSAERPKGSFSTLEIQRTEQGDSAMYLCASSRTGQPQHFGDGTRLSIL.

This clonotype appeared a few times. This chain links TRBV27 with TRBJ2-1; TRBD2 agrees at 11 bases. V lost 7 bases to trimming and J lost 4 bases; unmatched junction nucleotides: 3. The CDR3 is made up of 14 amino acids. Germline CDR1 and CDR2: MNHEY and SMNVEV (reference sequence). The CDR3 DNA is TGTGCCAGCACTAGCGGGAGGCCTTACAATGAGCAGTTCTTC. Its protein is CASTSGRPYNEQFF.

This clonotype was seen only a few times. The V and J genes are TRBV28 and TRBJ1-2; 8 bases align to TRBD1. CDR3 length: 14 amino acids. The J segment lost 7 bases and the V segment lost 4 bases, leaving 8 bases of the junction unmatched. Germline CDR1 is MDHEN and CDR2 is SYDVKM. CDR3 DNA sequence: TGTGCCAGCAGTTCCCAGGGGGCTTCTTCTGGCTACACCTTC. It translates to CASSSQGASSGYTF.

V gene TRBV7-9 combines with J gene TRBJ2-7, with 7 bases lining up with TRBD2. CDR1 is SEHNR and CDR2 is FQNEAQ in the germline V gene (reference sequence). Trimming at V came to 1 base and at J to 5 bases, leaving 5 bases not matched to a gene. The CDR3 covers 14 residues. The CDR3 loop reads CASSLVAGVNEQYF. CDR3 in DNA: TGTGCCAGCAGCTTAGTCGCGGGAGTCAACGAGCAGTACTTC.

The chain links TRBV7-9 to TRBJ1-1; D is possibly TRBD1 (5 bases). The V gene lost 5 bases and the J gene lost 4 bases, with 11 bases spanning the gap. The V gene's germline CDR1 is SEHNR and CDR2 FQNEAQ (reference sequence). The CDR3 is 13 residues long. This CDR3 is CASSLEGTTEAFF. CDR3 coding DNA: TGTGCCAGCAGCCTAGAGGGGACCACTGAAGCTTTCTTT.

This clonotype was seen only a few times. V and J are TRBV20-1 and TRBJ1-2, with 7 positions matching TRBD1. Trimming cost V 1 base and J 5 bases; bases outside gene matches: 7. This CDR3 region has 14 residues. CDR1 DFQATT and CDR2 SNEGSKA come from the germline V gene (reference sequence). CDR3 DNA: TGCAGTGCTAGAGTCTCAGACAGGGATTATGGCTACACCTTC. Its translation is CSARVSDRDYGYTF.

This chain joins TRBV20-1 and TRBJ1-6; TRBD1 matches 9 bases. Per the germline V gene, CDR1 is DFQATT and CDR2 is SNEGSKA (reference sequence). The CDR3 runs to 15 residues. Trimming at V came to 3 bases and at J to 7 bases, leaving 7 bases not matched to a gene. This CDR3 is CSARGMGQGNSPLHF. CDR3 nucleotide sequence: TGCAGTGCTAGGGGAATGGGACAGGGAAATTCACCCCTCCACTTT.

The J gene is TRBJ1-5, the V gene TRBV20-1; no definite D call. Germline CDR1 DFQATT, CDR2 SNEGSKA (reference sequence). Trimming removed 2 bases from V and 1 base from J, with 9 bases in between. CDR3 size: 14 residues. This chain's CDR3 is CSARSGLSNQPQHF. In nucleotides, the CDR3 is TGCAGTGCTAGAAGTGGTCTGAGCAATCAGCCCCAGCATTTT.

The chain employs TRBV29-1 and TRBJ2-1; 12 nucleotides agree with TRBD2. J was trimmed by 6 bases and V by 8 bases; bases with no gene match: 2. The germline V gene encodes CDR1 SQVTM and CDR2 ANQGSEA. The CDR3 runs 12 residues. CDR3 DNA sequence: TGCAGCTCGGGACTAGCGGGCAATGAGCAGTTCTTC. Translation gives CSSGLAGNEQFF.

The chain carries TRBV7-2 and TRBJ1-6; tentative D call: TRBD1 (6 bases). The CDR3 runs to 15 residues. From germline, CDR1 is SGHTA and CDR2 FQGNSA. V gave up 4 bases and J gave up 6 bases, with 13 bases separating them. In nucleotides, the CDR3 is TGTGCCAGCAGCTCAGCAGACAGGATTAATTCACCCCTCCACTTT. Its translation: CASSSADRINSPLHF.

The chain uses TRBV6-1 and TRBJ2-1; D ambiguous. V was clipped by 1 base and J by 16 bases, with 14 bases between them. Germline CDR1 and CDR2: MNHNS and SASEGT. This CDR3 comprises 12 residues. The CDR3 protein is CASSEVGEAVFF. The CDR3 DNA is TGTGCCAGCAGTGAAGTTGGAGAAGCAGTTTTCTTC.

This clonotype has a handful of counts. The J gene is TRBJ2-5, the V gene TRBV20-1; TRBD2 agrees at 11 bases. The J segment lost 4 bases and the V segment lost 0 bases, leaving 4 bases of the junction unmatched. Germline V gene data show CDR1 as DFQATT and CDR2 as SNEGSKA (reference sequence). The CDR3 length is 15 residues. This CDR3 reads CSARDRTSGRETQYF. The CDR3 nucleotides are TGCAGTGCTAGAGATCGTACTAGCGGGAGAGAGACCCAGTACTTC.